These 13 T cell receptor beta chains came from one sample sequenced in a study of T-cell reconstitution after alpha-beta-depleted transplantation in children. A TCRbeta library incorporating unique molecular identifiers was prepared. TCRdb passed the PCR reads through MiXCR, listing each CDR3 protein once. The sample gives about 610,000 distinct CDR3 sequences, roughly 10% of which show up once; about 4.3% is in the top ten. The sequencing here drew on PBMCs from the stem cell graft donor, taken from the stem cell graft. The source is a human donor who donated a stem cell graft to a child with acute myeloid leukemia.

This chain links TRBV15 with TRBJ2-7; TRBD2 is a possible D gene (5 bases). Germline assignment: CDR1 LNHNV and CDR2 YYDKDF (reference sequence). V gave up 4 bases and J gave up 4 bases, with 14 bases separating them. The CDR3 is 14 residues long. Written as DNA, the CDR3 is TGTGCCACCAGCAACCGGGAACTACCTTACGAGCAGTACTTC. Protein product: CATSNRELPYEQYF.

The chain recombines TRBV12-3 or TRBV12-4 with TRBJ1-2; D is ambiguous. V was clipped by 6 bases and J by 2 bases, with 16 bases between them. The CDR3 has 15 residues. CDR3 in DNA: TGTGCCAGCAGCCCCTCCCGCACTCTCAACTATGGCTACACCTTC. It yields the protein CASSPSRTLNYGYTF.

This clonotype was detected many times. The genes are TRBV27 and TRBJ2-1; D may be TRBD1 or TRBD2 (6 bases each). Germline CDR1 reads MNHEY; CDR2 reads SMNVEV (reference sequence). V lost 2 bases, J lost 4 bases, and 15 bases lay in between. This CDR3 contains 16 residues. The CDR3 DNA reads TGTGCCAGCAGTTTAAGTTCGGGGGCGCGGTACAATGAGCAGTTCTTC. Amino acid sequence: CASSLSSGARYNEQFF.

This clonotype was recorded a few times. CDR3: CAISDRVNTEAFF. CDR3 DNA sequence: TGTGCCATCAGCGACAGGGTAAACACTGAAGCTTTCTTT. This chain joins TRBV10-3 and TRBJ1-1; 7 nucleotides agree with TRBD1. The junction had 3 bases not matched to a gene; V was cut back by 6 bases and J by 2 bases. Germline assignment: CDR1 ENHRY and CDR2 SYGVKD. This CDR3 is 13 amino acids long.

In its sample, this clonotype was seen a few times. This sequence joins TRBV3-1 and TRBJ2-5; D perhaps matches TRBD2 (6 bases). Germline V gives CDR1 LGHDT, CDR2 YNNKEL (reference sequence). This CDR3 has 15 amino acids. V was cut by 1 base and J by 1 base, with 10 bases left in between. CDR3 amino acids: CASSQGRGFQETQYF. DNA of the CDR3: TGTGCCAGCAGCCAAGGTCGGGGGTTCCAAGAGACCCAGTACTTC.

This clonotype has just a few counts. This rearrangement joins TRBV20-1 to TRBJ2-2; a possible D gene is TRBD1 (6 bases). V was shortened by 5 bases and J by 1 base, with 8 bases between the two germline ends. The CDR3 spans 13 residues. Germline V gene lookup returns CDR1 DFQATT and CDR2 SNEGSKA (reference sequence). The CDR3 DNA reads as TGCAGTGCTTCACAGGGGAACACCGGGGAGCTGTTTTTT. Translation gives CSASQGNTGELFF.

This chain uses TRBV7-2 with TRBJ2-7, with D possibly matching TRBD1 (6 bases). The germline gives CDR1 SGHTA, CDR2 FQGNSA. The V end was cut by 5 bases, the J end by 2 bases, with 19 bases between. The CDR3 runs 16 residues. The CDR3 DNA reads TGTGCCAGCAGCAAATCGACCGGGACACTAACCTACGAGCAGTACTTC. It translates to CASSKSTGTLTYEQYF. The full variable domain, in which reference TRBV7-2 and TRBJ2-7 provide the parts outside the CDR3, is GAGVSQSPSNKVTEKGKDVELRCDPISGHTALYWYRQSLGQGLEFLIYFQGNSAPDKSGLPSDRFSAERTGGSVSTLTIQRTQQEDSAVYLCASSKSTGTLTYEQYFGPGTRLTVT.

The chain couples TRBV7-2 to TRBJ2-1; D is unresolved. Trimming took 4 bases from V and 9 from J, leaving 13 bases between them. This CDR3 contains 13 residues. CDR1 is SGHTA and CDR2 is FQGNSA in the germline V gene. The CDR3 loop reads CASSSSKLGEQFF. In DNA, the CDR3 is TGTGCCAGCAGCTCGTCGAAGCTGGGTGAGCAGTTCTTC.

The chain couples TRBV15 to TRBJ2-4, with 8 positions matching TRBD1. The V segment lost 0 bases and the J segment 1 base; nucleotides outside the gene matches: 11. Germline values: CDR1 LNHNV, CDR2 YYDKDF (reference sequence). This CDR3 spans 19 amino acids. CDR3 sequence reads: CATSREGRGLSGAKNIQYF. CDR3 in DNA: TGTGCCACCAGCAGAGAAGGCAGGGGGCTTTCTGGGGCCAAAAACATTCAGTACTTC.

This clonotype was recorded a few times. CDR3 coding DNA: TGTGCCAGCAGCCCACTAGCGGCACTGAGCAGGTCCTACAATGAGCAGTTCTTC. Translating gives CASSPLAALSRSYNEQFF. This chain uses TRBV14 with TRBJ2-1; 8 positions match TRBD2. The CDR3 totals 18 residues. Germline CDR1 reads SGHDN; CDR2 reads FVKESK. V lost 4 bases, J lost 1 base, and 12 bases stayed unmatched.

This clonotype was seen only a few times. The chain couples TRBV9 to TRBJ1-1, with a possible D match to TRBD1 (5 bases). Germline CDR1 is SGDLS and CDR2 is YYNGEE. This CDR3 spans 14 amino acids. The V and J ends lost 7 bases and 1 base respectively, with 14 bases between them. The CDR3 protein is CASPRQFPNTEAFF. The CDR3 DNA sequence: TGTGCCAGCCCCCGACAGTTCCCGAACACTGAAGCTTTCTTT.

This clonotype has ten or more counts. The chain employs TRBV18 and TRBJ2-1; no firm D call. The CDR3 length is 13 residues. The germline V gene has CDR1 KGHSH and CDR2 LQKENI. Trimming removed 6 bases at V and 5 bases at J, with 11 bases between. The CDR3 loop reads CASSDARNNEQFF. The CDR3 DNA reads TGTGCCAGCTCGGACGCTAGGAACAATGAGCAGTTCTTC.

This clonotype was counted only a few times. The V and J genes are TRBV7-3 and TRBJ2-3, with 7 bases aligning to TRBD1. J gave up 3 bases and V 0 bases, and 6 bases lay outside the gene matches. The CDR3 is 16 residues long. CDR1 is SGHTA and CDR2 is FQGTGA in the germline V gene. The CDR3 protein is CASSLTGPGGTDTQYF. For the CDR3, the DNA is TGTGCCAGCAGCTTAACAGGGCCAGGGGGTACAGATACGCAGTATTTT.